This T cell receptor (beta chain) appears in the sequencing data of a study of cytomegalovirus exposure and HLA in healthy donors. CDR1 is SGHVS and CDR2 is FQNEAQ in the germline V gene. The V gene lost 6 bases and the J gene lost 4 bases, with 18 bases spanning the gap. CDR3 length equals 15 residues. PCR primers comprised 60 Vbeta and 13 Jbeta primers. Sequenced by immunoSEQ multiplex PCR; TCRdb stores in-frame clones only, minus some. Among over 150,000 clones, 80% to 90% were seen once, and the ten largest hold roughly 5%. The TCR originated in a girl aged 10 to 17 in good health and CMV-seropositive. The rearrangement links TRBV7-8 to TRBJ1-1; D is unclear. Specimen: PBMCs. CDR3: CASSQKEVKGTEAFF. The CDR3 nucleotides are TGTGCCAGCAGTCAAAAGGAGGTAAAGGGCACTGAAGCTTTCTTT.